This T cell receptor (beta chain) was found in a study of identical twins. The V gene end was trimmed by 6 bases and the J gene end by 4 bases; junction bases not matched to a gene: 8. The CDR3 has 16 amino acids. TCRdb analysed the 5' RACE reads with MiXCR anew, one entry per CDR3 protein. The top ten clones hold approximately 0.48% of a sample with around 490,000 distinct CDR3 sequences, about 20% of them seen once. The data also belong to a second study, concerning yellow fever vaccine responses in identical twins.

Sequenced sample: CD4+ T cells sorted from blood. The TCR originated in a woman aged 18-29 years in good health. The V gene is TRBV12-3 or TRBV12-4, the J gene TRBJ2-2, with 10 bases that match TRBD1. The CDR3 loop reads CASSQGQGVGTGELFF. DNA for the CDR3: TGTGCCAGCAGCCAAGGACAGGGGGTAGGCACCGGGGAGCTGTTTTTT.